These 16 T cell receptor beta chains were all obtained from the same sample, sequenced in a study of blood T cell repertoires in COVID-19. Repertoires were generated with immunoSEQ multiplex PCR, while TCRdb's copy carries only in-frame clones and drops some. The data contain about 56,000 clones, around 90% of them singletons. The sequencing input was peripheral blood. These receptor sequences come from a human donor in a cohort sampled during active COVID-19.

The gene calls are TRBV4-1 and TRBJ1-5; D is possibly TRBD1 (5 bases). The CDR3 runs 16 residues. Germline lookup yields CDR1 MGHRA and CDR2 YSYEKL. V was trimmed by 1 base and J by 3 bases, leaving 13 bases between them. The CDR3 DNA follows: TGCGCCAGCAGCCAAGTGGGCCAGGGTTACAATCAGCCCCAGCATTTT. Encoded protein: CASSQVGQGYNQPQHF.

This sequence joins TRBV6-5 and TRBJ2-2, with 10 bases fitting TRBD1. The junction had 5 bases not matched to a gene; V was cut back by 4 bases and J by 6 bases. Germline V CDR1 and CDR2: MNHEY, SVGAGI. The CDR3 runs to 15 residues. Here the CDR3 DNA reads TGTGCCAGCAGTTCGCAAGGACAGGGGGCCGGGGAGCTGTTTTTT. It specifies CASSSQGQGAGELFF.

As regards this clone: Other DNA sequences of this sample code for an identical CDR3. The chain carries TRBV18 and TRBJ1-2; 11 nucleotides agree with TRBD1. Germline V lookup: CDR1 KGHSH, CDR2 LQKENI. This CDR3 is 15 amino acids long. J was trimmed by 4 bases and V by 4 bases; bases with no gene match: 5. The CDR3 loop is CASSLGQGASYGYTF. The CDR3, as DNA: TGTGCCAGCTCACTCGGACAGGGGGCGTCCTATGGCTACACCTTC.

The chain joins TRBV7-2 to TRBJ2-7; no clear D. Trimming removed 5 bases at V and 4 bases at J, with 9 bases between. Per the germline V gene, CDR1 is SGHTA and CDR2 is FQGNSA. This CDR3 has 12 amino acids. The CDR3 DNA sequence: TGTGCCAGCAGCCTAAGCCGTTACGAGCAGTACTTC. It codes for CASSLSRYEQYF.

For the CDR3, the DNA is TGTGCCAGCTCACCTAACTCACCTGATTACGGAAACACCATATATTTT. Protein: CASSPNSPDYGNTIYF. The rearrangement links TRBV18 to TRBJ1-3; D is unresolved. CDR1 and CDR2 (germline): KGHSH, LQKENI. The V and J ends lost 3 bases and 4 bases respectively, with 16 bases between them. The length of the CDR3 is 16 residues. Full variable domain (outside the CDR3, taken from reference TRBV18 and TRBJ1-3): NAGVMQNPRHLVRRRGQEARLRCSPMKGHSHVYWYRQLPEEGLKFMVYLQKENIIDESGMPKERFSAEFPKEGPSILRIQQVVRGDSAAYFCASSPNSPDYGNTIYFGEGSWLTVV.

This clone has more than one count but fewer than ten. The genes are TRBV10-1 and TRBJ1-1; a weak D match, TRBD1 (5 bases). Looked up from germline, CDR1 is WNHNN and CDR2 is SYGVQD (reference sequence). The CDR3 extends over 15 amino acids. The germline V and J ends were trimmed by 0 bases and 1 base, with 9 bases remaining between them. The CDR3 reads CASSESGRENTEAFF. For the CDR3, the DNA is TGCGCCAGCAGTGAGTCCGGCAGGGAGAACACTGAAGCTTTCTTT.

The chain carries TRBV3-1 (or the pseudogene TRBV3-2) and TRBJ1-5, with a weak D call TRBD1 (6 bases). The germline V gene encodes CDR1 LGHDT and CDR2 YNNKEL (reference sequence). V was shortened by 3 bases and J by 6 bases, with 12 bases between the two germline ends. The length of the CDR3 is 14 residues. The CDR3, as DNA: TGTGCCAGCAGCCATGGCAGGGGTGGTCAGCCCCAGCATTTT. Translation: CASSHGRGGQPQHF.

The J gene is TRBJ2-6, the V gene TRBV6-4, with 8 bases fitting TRBD1. V lost 2 bases, J lost 3 bases, and 3 bases stayed unmatched. The germline CDR1 and CDR2 sequences are MRHNA and SNTAGT. The CDR3 loop spans 16 amino acids. The CDR3 nucleotides read TGTGCCAGCAGTGACCGTGACAGGGGTGGGGCCAACGTCCTGACTTTC. This gives the protein CASSDRDRGGANVLTF.

The V gene is TRBV18, the J gene TRBJ1-2; no clear D gene. The CDR3 covers 14 residues. V dropped 4 bases and J dropped 1 base, with 10 bases sitting between them. CDR1 and CDR2 from the germline V gene are KGHSH and LQKENI. Here the CDR3 DNA reads TGTGCCAGCTCACTGACCGCGGATAACTATGGCTACACCTTC. It translates to CASSLTADNYGYTF.

The genes are TRBV5-1 and TRBJ2-5, with 8 bases matching TRBD1. Losses at the gene ends were 4 bases for V and 4 bases for J; bases not matched to a gene: 6. CDR3 length: 14 amino acids. The V gene's germline CDR1 is SGHRS and CDR2 YFSETQ. This CDR3 reads CASSVGQGRETQYF. In DNA form, the CDR3 reads TGCGCCAGCAGCGTCGGACAGGGACGAGAGACCCAGTACTTC.

The CDR3 spells CASSSVTGLQETQYF. For the CDR3, the DNA is TGTGCCAGCAGCTCCGTAACAGGGCTCCAAGAGACCCAGTACTTC. The chain has TRBV7-9 and TRBJ2-5; D may be TRBD1 (6 bases). The CDR3 is made up of 15 amino acids. Germline V gene data show CDR1 as SEHNR and CDR2 as FQNEAQ (reference sequence). Between the trimmed V and J ends, which lost 4 bases and 1 base, there was a span of 13 bases. The complete variable domain, with remaining parts taken from reference TRBV7-9 and TRBJ2-5, reads DTGVSQNPRHKITKRGQNVTFRCDPISEHNRLYWYRQTLGQGPEFLTYFQNEAQLEKSRLLSDRFSAERPKGSFSTLEIQRTEQGDSAMYLCASSSVTGLQETQYFGPGTRLLVL.

The sample holds a few counts of this clone. The CDR3 loop is CASTAGLSNQPQHF. The CDR3 DNA sequence: TGTGCCAGTACCGCAGGGTTGAGCAATCAGCCCCAGCATTTT. This chain links TRBV19 with TRBJ1-5, with D perhaps TRBD1 (5 bases). The CDR3 extends over 14 amino acids. V lost 7 bases and J lost 1, with 11 bases in between. Germline-derived CDR1 and CDR2 are LNHDA and SQIVND (reference sequence).

CDR3 in amino acids: CASSETQEGYEQYF. The CDR3, as DNA: TGTGCCAGCAGTGAAACTCAGGAGGGTTACGAGCAGTACTTC. The chain recombines TRBV6-1 with TRBJ2-7, with a possible D match to TRBD2 (6 bases). Trimming stripped 2 bases from V and 4 bases from J, with 12 bases between. The CDR3 consists of 14 residues. Germline V gene lookup returns CDR1 MNHNS and CDR2 SASEGT.

The chain has TRBV7-2 and TRBJ1-2, with D unclear. CDR3 size: 15 residues. Trimming removed 5 bases from V and 0 bases from J, with 13 bases in between. Germline V CDR1 and CDR2: SGHTA, FQGNSA. The CDR3 here is CASSLSGIPNYGYTF. The CDR3 region has the DNA TGTGCCAGCAGCCTCTCAGGAATCCCTAACTATGGCTACACCTTC. Using reference TRBV7-2 and TRBJ1-2 for the parts outside the CDR3, the full variable domain is GAGVSQSPSNKVTEKGKDVELRCDPISGHTALYWYRQSLGQGLEFLIYFQGNSAPDKSGLPSDRFSAERTGGSVSTLTIQRTQQEDSAVYLCASSLSGIPNYGYTFGSGTRLTVV.

The V gene is TRBV7-6, the J gene TRBJ2-7; no clear D gene. Trimming took 4 bases from V and 1 from J, leaving 11 bases between them. Germline V lookup: CDR1 SGHVS, CDR2 FNYEAQ. The CDR3 loop spans 14 amino acids. CDR3 DNA sequence: TGTGCCAGCAGCTCTAGGCCCGGGTCCTACGAGCAGTACTTC. Translating gives CASSSRPGSYEQYF.

The count of this clone is one. A read error may account for a junction end that differs from germline. The CDR3 loop is CASSSGQGAGELFF. The CDR3, as DNA: TGTGCTAGCAGTTCCGGACAGGGGGCCGGGGAGCTGTTTTTT. This chain joins TRBV7-7 and TRBJ2-2, with 10 positions matching TRBD1. Germline CDR1 is SSHAT and CDR2 is FNYEAQ (reference sequence). The CDR3 extends over 14 amino acids.